This T cell receptor (beta chain) comes out of a study of blood T cell repertoires in COVID-19. Study background: Both acute and convalescent COVID-19 samples were obtained from the United States, Italy and Spain. The analysed material was cDNA or gDNA that came from T cells, B-cell-depleted T cells, or PBMCs.

In the authors' workflow: How many nucleated cells were present was estimated from reference gene primer amplification. The method was immunoSEQ multiplex PCR; TCRdb's version includes in-frame clones alone and lacks a portion of them. D and trimming come from the DNA, and the V and J calls and clone size come from that table. The data hold under 85,000 clones, with over 75% observed a single time. This receptor was obtained from a man at least 80 years old with acute or convalescent COVID-19. What was sequenced was peripheral blood.

The CDR3 region is CASSVDPGTEAFF. The CDR3 DNA reads as TGCGCCAGCAGTGTCGACCCGGGGACTGAAGCTTTCTTT. The chain has TRBV10-1 and TRBJ1-1; D unresolved. The CDR3 is 13 amino acids. V was clipped by 4 bases and J by 5 bases, with 11 bases between them. CDR1 is WNHNN and CDR2 is SYGVQD in the germline V gene (reference sequence).